The clone carrying this T cell receptor beta chain has just a few counts. Its antigen remains unidentified. The data derive from a study of cytomegalovirus exposure and HLA in healthy donors. Study outcomes and limitations: Later analysis suggested links between common viral pathogens and several top significant clusters. In an earlier analysis, about 90% or about 30%: the productive usage of most TCR beta V segments. One cluster of highly shared sequence variants probably arose as a sequencing artifact. Later analysis found that TCR beta chains associated with HLA were more clonally expanded than other, equally common chains.

CDR3 length: 14 residues. Germline-derived CDR1 and CDR2 are ENHRY and SYGVKD. J lost 5 bases, V lost 2 bases, and 5 bases had no gene match. This PCR relied on a set of 60 Vbeta primers and 13 Jbeta primers. TCRdb's table, derived via immunoSEQ multiplex PCR, lists solely in-frame clones and lacks some. The table records 90,000 to 100,000 clones, about two thirds of them present only once. This sequence joins TRBV10-3 and TRBJ1-2, with 7 bases identical to TRBD1. The material sequenced was PBMCs. This sequence was found in a female donor in good health and CMV-seronegative. This CDR3 is CAISEGTEGYGYTF. CDR3 sequence (DNA): TGTGCCATCAGTGAGGGGACAGAAGGGTATGGCTACACCTTC.